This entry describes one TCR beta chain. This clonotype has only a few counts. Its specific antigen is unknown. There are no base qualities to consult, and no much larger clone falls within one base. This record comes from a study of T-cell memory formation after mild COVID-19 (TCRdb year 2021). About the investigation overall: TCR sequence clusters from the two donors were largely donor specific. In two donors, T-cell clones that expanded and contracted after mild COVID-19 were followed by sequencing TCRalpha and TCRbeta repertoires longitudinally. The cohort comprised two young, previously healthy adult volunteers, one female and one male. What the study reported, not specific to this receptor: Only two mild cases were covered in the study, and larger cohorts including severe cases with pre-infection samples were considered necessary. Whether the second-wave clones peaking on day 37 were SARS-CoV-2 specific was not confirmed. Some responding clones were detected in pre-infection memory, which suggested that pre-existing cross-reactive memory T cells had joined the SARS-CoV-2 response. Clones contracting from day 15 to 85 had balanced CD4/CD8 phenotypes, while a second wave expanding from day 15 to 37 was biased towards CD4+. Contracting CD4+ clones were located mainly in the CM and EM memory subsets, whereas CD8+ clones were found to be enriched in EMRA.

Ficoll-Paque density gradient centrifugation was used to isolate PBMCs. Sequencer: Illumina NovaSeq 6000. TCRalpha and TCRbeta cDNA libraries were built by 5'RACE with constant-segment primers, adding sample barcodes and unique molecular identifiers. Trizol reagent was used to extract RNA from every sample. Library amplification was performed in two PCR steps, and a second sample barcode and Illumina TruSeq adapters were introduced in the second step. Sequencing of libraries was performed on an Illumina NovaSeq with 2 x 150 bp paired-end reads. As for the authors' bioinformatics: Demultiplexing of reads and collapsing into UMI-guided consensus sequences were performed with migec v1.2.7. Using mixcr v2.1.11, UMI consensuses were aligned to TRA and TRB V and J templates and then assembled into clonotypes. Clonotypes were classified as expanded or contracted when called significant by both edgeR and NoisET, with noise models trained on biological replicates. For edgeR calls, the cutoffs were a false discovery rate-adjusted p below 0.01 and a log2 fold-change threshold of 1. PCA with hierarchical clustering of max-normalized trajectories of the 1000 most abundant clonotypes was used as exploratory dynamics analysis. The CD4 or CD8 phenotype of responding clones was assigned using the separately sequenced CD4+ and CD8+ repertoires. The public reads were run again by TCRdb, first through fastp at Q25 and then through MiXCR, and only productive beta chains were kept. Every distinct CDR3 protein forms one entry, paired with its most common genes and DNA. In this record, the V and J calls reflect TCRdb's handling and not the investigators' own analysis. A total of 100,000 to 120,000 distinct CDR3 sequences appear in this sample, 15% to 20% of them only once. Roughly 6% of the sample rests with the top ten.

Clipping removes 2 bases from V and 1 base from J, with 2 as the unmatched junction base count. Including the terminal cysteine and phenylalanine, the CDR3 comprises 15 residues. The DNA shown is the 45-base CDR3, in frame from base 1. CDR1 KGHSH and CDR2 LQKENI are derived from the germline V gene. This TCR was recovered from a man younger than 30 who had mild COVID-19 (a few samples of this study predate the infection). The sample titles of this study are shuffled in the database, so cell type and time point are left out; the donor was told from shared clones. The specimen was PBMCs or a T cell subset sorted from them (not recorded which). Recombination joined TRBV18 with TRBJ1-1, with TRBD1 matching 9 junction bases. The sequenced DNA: TGTGCCAGCTCACCATGGGACAGGGAGAACACTGAAGCTTTCTTT. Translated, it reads CASSPWDRENTEAFF.